Following are 11 T cell receptor beta chains from one sample sequenced in a study of early T cells in non-severe SARS-CoV-2 infection. TCRdb re-analysed the 5' RACE reads in MiXCR, keeping a single row per CDR3 protein. Of about 20,000 distinct CDR3 sequences listed, about 4.9% are singletons. The sample taken for sequencing was whole blood. The receptor source for this set is an adult who was a healthcare worker with PCR-confirmed SARS-CoV-2 infection or an uninfected control (not recorded which).

Comments on this clonotype: This may be a read error: a much more frequent sequence differs by one nucleotide. The chain has TRBV27 and TRBJ2-7, with a tentative D call TRBD2 (6 bases). Germline-derived CDR1 and CDR2 are MNHEY and SMNVEV (reference sequence). The CDR3 length is 16 residues. The CDR3 DNA follows: TGTACCAGCAGGCAAGCCGGGACTCAGGGCCTCTACGAGCAGTACTTC. Its translation is CTSRQAGTQGLYEQYF.

As to this clonotype: Possible read error: a much larger clone is one base away. The chain joins TRBV6-2 or TRBV6-3 to TRBJ2-7; 7 bases map to TRBD1. The CDR3 is 13 residues long. Germline CDR1 MNHEY, CDR2 SVGEGT. CDR3 nucleotides: TGTGCCAGCAAAAGACAGGGCTCCTACGTGCAGTACTTC. Protein: CASKRQGSYVQYF.

Ten or more counts support this clonotype. The CDR3 bases are TGTGCCAGCAGCCCAACGATGGGGGGCTACACCTTC. Its translation is CASSPTMGGYTF. The gene calls are TRBV7-2 and TRBJ1-2; no definite D call. In germline, CDR1 is SGHTA, CDR2 FQGNSA. The CDR3 is 12 amino acids. Trimming removed 5 bases at V and 8 bases at J, with 12 bases between.

This clonotype was found many times. V gene TRBV11-2 combines with J gene TRBJ2-2; no clear D. This CDR3 has 12 residues. Germline V gene lookup returns CDR1 SGHAT and CDR2 FQNNGV. V was pared by 3 bases and J by 6 bases, with 5 bases between. CDR3 nucleotides: TGTGCCAGCAGCTTCATGGCCGGGGAGCTGTTTTTT. Amino acid sequence: CASSFMAGELFF.

This clonotype was counted many times. V and J are TRBV11-2 and TRBJ2-1; D remains unclear. This CDR3 is 17 amino acids long. V dropped 7 bases and J dropped 4 bases, with 23 bases sitting between them. Germline V CDR1 and CDR2: SGHAT, FQNNGV. Written as DNA, the CDR3 is TGTGCCAGCACTCTCAACTTAGCCACTGGTCAATACAATGAGCAGTTCTTC. This translates into CASTLNLATGQYNEQFF.

In this sample, this clonotype is medium-sized. The chain employs TRBV7-2 and TRBJ2-2; maybe TRBD1 (6 bases). From germline, CDR1 is SGHTA and CDR2 FQGNSA. There are 14 residues in the CDR3. Trimming took 5 bases from V and 3 from J, leaving 10 bases between them. The CDR3 spells CASSSRTDTGELFF. The DNA of the CDR3 is TGTGCCAGCAGCAGCCGGACAGACACCGGGGAGCTGTTTTTT.

In this sample, this clonotype turned up many times. CDR3 loop: CASSAGTSSYNEQFF. The DNA for the CDR3 is TGTGCCAGCAGCGCGGGGACTAGCTCCTACAATGAGCAGTTCTTC. The chain carries TRBV7-2 and TRBJ2-1, with 8 bases aligning to TRBD2. Germline V gene lookup returns CDR1 SGHTA and CDR2 FQGNSA. CDR3 length: 15 residues. V gave up 5 bases and J gave up 0 bases; unmatched junction bases: 3.

This clonotype appeared many times. This chain joins TRBV7-6 and TRBJ1-1; D gene ambiguous. The CDR3 has 14 amino acids. The germline V and J ends were trimmed by 2 bases and 0 bases, with 7 bases remaining between them. Germline V CDR1 and CDR2: SGHVS, FNYEAQ. The CDR3 region is CASSLSGLNTEAFF. As DNA, the CDR3 is TGTGCCAGCAGCTTATCTGGGTTGAACACTGAAGCTTTCTTT.

The V and J genes are TRBV12-3 or TRBV12-4 and TRBJ2-1; TRBD1 might be the D (6 bases). Between the trimmed V and J ends, which lost 3 bases and 3 bases, there was a span of 12 bases. The CDR3 is made up of 15 amino acids. CDR3 residues: CASSFRTVVYNEQFF. Here the CDR3 DNA reads TGTGCCAGCAGTTTTCGGACAGTCGTCTACAATGAGCAGTTCTTC.

This clonotype was seen many times. For the CDR3, the DNA is TGTGCCAGCAGTGAAGGTGTACAGCAGACCCAGTACTTC. Translation: CASSEGVQQTQYF. The V and J genes are TRBV6-1 and TRBJ2-5, with D unclear. The CDR3 length is 13 residues. Trimming took 1 base from V and 6 from J, leaving 9 bases between them. Looked up from germline, CDR1 is MNHNS and CDR2 is SASEGT.

The sample holds many counts of this clonotype. V usage is TRBV20-1 and J usage is TRBJ2-4; 9 nucleotides match TRBD1. This CDR3 region has 15 residues. Germline V CDR1 and CDR2: DFQATT, SNEGSKA (reference sequence). V shed 0 bases, J shed 7 bases, and the junction held 7 bases outside the gene matches. Here the CDR3 reads CSARETQGARNIQYF. The CDR3 DNA reads as TGCAGTGCTAGAGAAACACAGGGGGCGAGGAACATTCAGTACTTC.